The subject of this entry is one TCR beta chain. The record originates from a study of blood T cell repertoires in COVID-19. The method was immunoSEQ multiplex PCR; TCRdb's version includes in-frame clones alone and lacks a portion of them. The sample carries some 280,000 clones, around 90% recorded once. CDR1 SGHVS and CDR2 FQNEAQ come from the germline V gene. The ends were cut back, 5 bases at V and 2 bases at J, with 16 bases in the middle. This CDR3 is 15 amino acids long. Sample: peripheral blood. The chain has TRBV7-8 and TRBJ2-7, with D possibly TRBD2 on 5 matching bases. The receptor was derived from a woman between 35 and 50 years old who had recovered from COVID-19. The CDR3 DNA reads TGTGCCAGCAGCCGAGCGTTTGGACTCCCCTACGAGCAGTACTTC. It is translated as CASSRAFGLPYEQYF.